What follows are 15 T cell receptor beta chains derived from one specimen sequenced in a study of esophageal squamous cell carcinoma under preoperative chemotherapy. Time point of the sample: before preoperative PTX-NDP chemotherapy. TCRdb used MiXCR to reprocess the PCR reads, holding one entry per CDR3 protein. The sample comprises approximately 15,000 distinct CDR3 sequences, roughly 66% of which are singletons, and around 50% rests with the top ten. Specimen collection occurred from a patient given preoperative chemotherapy. Source of these receptors: a human donor with esophageal squamous cell carcinoma. The donor label of this sample is uncertain.

J is TRBJ2-1 and V is TRBV10-3; possible D gene TRBD2, 6 bases. CDR3 length: 13 amino acids. The V gene's germline CDR1 is ENHRY and CDR2 SYGVKD. Trimming left V 10 bases short and J 10 bases short, with 20 bases between. Here the CDR3 reads CANRRDVPYEQFF. The CDR3 DNA follows: TGTGCCAACAGGAGGGACGTCCCCTACGAGCAGTTCTTC.

This clonotype has just a few counts. The rearrangement links TRBV12-5 to TRBJ2-5; 10 nucleotides align to TRBD2. This CDR3 has 14 amino acids. Trimming at V came to 2 bases and at J to 5 bases, leaving 2 bases not matched to a gene. CDR1 and CDR2 from the germline V gene are LGHNT and FRNRAP. This chain's CDR3 is CASGLNSGRETQYF. The DNA for the CDR3 is TGTGCTAGTGGTTTGAATAGCGGGAGGGAGACCCAGTACTTC.

This sequence joins TRBV7-2 and TRBJ2-7; a weak D match, TRBD1 (5 bases). The V end was cut by 3 bases, the J end by 4 bases, with 16 bases between. The CDR3 covers 15 residues. Germline CDR1 is SGHTA and CDR2 is FQGNSA. CDR3 loop: CASSFDSDLGYEQYF. In DNA, the CDR3 is TGTGCCAGCAGCTTTGACAGTGACTTGGGTTACGAGCAGTACTTC.

In this sample, this clonotype turned up a few times. The rearrangement links TRBV4-2 to TRBJ2-2; D could derive from TRBD1 or TRBD2 (5 bases each). CDR1 and CDR2 (germline): LGHNA, YNFKEQ. The V end lost 4 bases, the J end lost 4 bases, and 16 bases lay between the germline ends. The CDR3 spans 16 residues. CDR3 protein: CASSPPGRGGTGELFF. Here the CDR3 DNA reads TGTGCCAGCAGCCCCCCGGGGCGTGGGGGCACCGGGGAGCTGTTTTTT.

On this clonotype itself: The junction differs from germline at one of its ends, possibly a read error. The chain employs TRBV6-1 and TRBJ2-1; 8 bases are shared with TRBD2. The germline CDR1 and CDR2 sequences are MNHNS and SASEGT. The length of the CDR3 is 15 residues. CDR3 bases: TGTGCCAGCGGTGATGCGGGGGGCGGCCAAGAGACGCAGTATTTC. Its translation: CASGDAGGGQETQYF.

The V and J genes are TRBV7-6 and TRBJ2-1; maybe TRBD1 (7 bases). Judging by the DNA end, TRBJ2-7 fits better; the J call may be wrong. This CDR3 spans 14 amino acids. Germline V gene lookup returns CDR1 SGHVS and CDR2 FNYEAQ. CDR3 DNA sequence: TGTGCCAGCAGCTTACGCCAGGGGGGATACGAGCAGTACTTC. Amino acid sequence: CASSLRQGGYEQYF.

In the case of this clonotype: A read error may produce the germline difference seen at one junction end. The chain couples TRBV6-1 to TRBJ2-3; D is unresolved. Looked up from germline, CDR1 is MNHNS and CDR2 is SASEGT. This CDR3 has 11 amino acids. CDR3 nucleotides: TGTGGCAGCAACTCCGAAGGCACGCAGTATTTC. This encodes CGSNSEGTQYF.

The genes are TRBV29-1 and TRBJ2-3; D is perhaps TRBD1 or TRBD2 (5 bases each). Looked up from germline, CDR1 is SQVTM and CDR2 is ANQGSEA. This CDR3 is 14 amino acids long. V lost 4 bases and J lost 0, with 11 bases in between. The CDR3 DNA is TGCAGCGTTGGGGGGAGCGGTAGCACAGATACGCAGTATTTT. Translated, it gives CSVGGSGSTDTQYF.

This clonotype has a count of ten or more. The J gene is TRBJ2-1, the V gene TRBV12-3 or TRBV12-4, with 9 bases matching TRBD1. Gene TRBJ2-7 matches the end of the DNA better, so the J call may be wrong. This CDR3 has 15 residues. The CDR3 protein is CASSSSGTGSDEQYF. In DNA, the CDR3 is TGTGCCAGCAGTTCATCCGGGACAGGGTCGGATGAGCAGTACTTC.

The J gene is TRBJ2-1, the V gene TRBV6-1; 8 positions agree with TRBD2. Germline CDR1 and CDR2: MNHNS and SASEGT. The CDR3 loop spans 15 amino acids. After removal of 6 bases from V and 10 bases from J, the junction contained 14 bases not matched to a gene. DNA for the CDR3: TGTGCCAGCAGCCGCCATAGCGGGGAAACCTACGAGCAGTTCTTC. It specifies CASSRHSGETYEQFF.

Of note for this clonotype: Compared with germline, one end of the junction differs, possibly owing to a read error. The gene calls are TRBV10-3 and TRBJ2-4; TRBD2 agrees at 9 bases. The CDR3 runs 14 residues. Germline V lookup: CDR1 ENHRY, CDR2 SYGVKD. Written as DNA, the CDR3 is TGTGGCATCGCGGGCGGGGGGGACAAAGATACTCAGTACTTC. This translates into CGIAGGGDKDTQYF.

The V gene is TRBV6-1, the J gene TRBJ2-1; possibly TRBD1 or TRBD2 for D (5 bases each). V was shortened by 6 bases and J by 9 bases, with 15 bases between the two germline ends. Germline V CDR1 and CDR2: MNHNS, SASEGT. The length of the CDR3 is 13 residues. CDR3 nucleotide sequence: TGTGCCAGCAGAAGGGACGGCTGGGGTGAGCAGTTCTTC. Residues: CASRRDGWGEQFF.

As concerns this clonotype: The junction departs from the called germline gene at one end, perhaps through a read error. The chain uses TRBV10-3 and TRBJ2-3; D is perhaps TRBD1 or TRBD2 (7 bases each). The end of the DNA fits TRBJ2-7 better, so the J call may be wrong. Germline V CDR1 and CDR2: ENHRY, SYGVKD. This CDR3 region has 15 residues. CDR3 in amino acids: CALSEQGGSKDTQYF. The CDR3 DNA reads as TGTGCCCTCAGTGAGCAGGGGGGGAGCAAAGATACGCAGTACTTC.

As to this clonotype: Mismatch with germline at one junction end may stem from a read error. This chain uses TRBV10-3 with TRBJ2-5; D remains ambiguous. Germline loops: CDR1 ENHRY, CDR2 SYGVKD. This CDR3 has 14 amino acids. CDR3 sequence (DNA): TGTGCGGGGTTGGGTAGCCGCGACCAAGAGACGCAGTACTTC. It encodes CAGLGSRDQETQYF.

In regard to this clonotype: A clone one base away is much larger, so this may be a read error. The J gene is TRBJ2-1, the V gene TRBV6-1, with 10 bases lining up with TRBD2. Per the germline V gene, CDR1 is MNHNS and CDR2 is SASEGT. CDR3 length equals 14 residues. After removal of 6 bases from V and 10 bases from J, the junction contained 9 bases not matched to a gene. The chain's CDR3 is CASSTSSGGGEQFF. The CDR3 DNA reads TGTGCCAGCAGCACGTCTAGCGGGGGAGGCGAGCAGTTCTTC.